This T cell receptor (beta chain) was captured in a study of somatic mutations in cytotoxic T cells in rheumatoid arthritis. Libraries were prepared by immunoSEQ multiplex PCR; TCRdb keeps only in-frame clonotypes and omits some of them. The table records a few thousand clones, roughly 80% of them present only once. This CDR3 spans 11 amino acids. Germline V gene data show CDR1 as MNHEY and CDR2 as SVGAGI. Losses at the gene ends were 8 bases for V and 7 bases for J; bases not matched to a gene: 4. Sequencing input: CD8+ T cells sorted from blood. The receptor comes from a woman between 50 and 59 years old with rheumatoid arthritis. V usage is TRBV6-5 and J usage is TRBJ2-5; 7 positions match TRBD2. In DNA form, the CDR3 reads TGTGCCAGCGACTGGGGGGGGACCCAGTACTTC. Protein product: CASDWGGTQYF.